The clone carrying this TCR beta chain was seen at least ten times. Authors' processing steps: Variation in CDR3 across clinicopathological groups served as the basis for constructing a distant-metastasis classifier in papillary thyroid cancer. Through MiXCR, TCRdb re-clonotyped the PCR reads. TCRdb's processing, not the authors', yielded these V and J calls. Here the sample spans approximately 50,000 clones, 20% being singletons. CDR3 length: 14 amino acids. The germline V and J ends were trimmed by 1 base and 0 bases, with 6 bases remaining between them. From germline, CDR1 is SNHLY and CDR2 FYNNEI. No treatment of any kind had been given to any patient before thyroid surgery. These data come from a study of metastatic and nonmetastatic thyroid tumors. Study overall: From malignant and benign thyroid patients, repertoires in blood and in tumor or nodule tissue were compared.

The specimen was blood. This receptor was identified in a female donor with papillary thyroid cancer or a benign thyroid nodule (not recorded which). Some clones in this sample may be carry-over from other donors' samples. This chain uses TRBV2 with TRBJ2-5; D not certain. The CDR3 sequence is CASSEGPNQETQYF. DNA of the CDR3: TGTGCCAGCAGTGAAGGGCCGAACCAAGAGACCCAGTACTTC.